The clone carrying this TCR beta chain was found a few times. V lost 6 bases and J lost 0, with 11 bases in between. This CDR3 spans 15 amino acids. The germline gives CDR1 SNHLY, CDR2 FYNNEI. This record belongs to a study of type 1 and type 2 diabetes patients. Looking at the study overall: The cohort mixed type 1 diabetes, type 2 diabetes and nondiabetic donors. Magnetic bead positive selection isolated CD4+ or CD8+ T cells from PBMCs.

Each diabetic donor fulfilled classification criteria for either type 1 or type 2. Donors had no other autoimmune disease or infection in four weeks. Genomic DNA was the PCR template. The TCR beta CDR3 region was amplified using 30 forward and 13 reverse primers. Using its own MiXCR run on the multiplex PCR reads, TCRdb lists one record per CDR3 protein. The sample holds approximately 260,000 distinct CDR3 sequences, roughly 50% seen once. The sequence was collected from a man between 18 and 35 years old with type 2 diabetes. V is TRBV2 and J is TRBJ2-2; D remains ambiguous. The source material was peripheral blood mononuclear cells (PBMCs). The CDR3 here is CASSNKFANTGELFF. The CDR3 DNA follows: TGTGCCAGCAGCAATAAATTCGCGAACACCGGGGAGCTGTTTTTT.